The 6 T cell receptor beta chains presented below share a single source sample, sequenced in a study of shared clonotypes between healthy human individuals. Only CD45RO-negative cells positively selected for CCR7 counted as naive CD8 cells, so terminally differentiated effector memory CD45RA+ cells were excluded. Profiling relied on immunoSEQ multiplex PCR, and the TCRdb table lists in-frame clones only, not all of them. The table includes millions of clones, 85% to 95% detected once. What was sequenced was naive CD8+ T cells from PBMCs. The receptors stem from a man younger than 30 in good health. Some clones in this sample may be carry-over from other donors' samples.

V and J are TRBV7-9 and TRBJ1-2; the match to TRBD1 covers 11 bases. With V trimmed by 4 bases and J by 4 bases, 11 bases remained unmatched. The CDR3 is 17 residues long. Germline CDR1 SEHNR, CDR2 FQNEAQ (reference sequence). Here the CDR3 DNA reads TGTGCCAGCAGCTCGGGACAGGGGGGAGCTGATGTCTATGGCTACACCTTC. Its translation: CASSSGQGGADVYGYTF.

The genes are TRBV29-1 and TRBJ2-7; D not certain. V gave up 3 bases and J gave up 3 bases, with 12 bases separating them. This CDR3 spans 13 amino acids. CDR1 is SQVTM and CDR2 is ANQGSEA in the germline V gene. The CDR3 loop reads CSVELTDGYEQYF. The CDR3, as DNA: TGCAGCGTTGAGTTGACGGATGGCTACGAGCAGTACTTC.

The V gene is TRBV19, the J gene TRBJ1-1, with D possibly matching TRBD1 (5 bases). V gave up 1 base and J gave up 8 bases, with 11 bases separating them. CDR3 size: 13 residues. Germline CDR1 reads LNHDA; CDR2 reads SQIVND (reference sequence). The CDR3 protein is CASSIGPGREAFF. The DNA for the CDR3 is TGTGCCAGTAGTATAGGGCCGGGACGCGAAGCTTTCTTT.

In DNA form, the CDR3 reads TGTGCCAGCAGTGTCCGCTCGGCCCTTGACAGCACCGGGGAGCTGTTTTTT. As protein: CASSVRSALDSTGELFF. The rearrangement joins TRBV6-4 to TRBJ2-2; possibly TRBD1 for D (5 bases). Trimming removed 4 bases at V and 4 bases at J, with 19 bases between. The CDR3 runs to 17 residues. Germline values: CDR1 MRHNA, CDR2 SNTAGT.

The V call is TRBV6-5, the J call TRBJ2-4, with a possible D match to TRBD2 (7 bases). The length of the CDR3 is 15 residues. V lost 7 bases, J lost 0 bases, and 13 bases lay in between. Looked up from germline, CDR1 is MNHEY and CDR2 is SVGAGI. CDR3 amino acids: CASTEGGLAKNIQYF. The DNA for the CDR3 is TGTGCCAGCACGGAGGGGGGGCTAGCCAAAAACATTCAGTACTTC.

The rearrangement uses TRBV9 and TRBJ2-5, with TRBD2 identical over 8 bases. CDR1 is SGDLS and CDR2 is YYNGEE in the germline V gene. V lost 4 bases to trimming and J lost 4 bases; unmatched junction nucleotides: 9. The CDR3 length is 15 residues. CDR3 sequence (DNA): TGTGCCAGCAGCCAAACGACTAGCGTTGGAGAGACCCAGTACTTC. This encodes CASSQTTSVGETQYF. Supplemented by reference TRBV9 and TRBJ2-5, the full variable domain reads DSGVTQTPKHLITATGQRVTLRCSPRSGDLSVYWYQQSLDQGLQFLIQYYNGEERAKGNILERFSAQQFPDLHSELNLSSLELGDSALYFCASSQTTSVGETQYFGPGTRLLVL.